What follows are 5 T cell receptor beta chains derived from one specimen sequenced in a study of cytomegalovirus exposure and HLA in healthy donors. It was with 60 Vbeta and 13 Jbeta primers that the PCR ran. The table came from immunoSEQ multiplex PCR; TCRdb's copy has only in-frame clones and leaves some out. The data show roughly 140,000 clones, approximately 80% seen once. Sequenced input: PBMCs. These receptor sequences come from a middle-aged man in good health and CMV-seronegative.

The CDR3 DNA is TGTGCCAGTTTTGGGGGGGGTCCTAACTATGGCTACACCTTC. It translates to CASFGGGPNYGYTF. This chain connects TRBV19 to TRBJ1-2, with a tentative D call TRBD1 (5 bases). V was trimmed by 8 bases and J by 0 bases, leaving 13 bases between them. Germline V gene lookup returns CDR1 LNHDA and CDR2 SQIVND (reference sequence). The CDR3 loop spans 14 amino acids.

The J gene is TRBJ1-4, the V gene TRBV25-1, with TRBD1 matching 7 bases. Germline V gene lookup returns CDR1 MGHDK and CDR2 SYGVNS. This CDR3 has 13 residues. With V trimmed by 5 bases and J by 8 bases, 5 bases remained unmatched. CDR3 loop: CASSLDRPEKLFF. CDR3 coding DNA: TGTGCCAGCAGTTTGGACAGGCCGGAAAAACTGTTTTTT.

The V call is TRBV6-5, the J call TRBJ2-5; 8 nucleotides agree with TRBD1. Unmatched junction bases numbered 2, after V lost 6 bases and J lost 5 bases. Germline-derived CDR1 and CDR2 are MNHEY and SVGAGI. There are 12 residues in the CDR3. CDR3 nucleotides: TGTGCCAGCAGCCGGACAGGGGAGACCCAGTACTTC. Translated, it gives CASSRTGETQYF.

The chain uses TRBV10-1 and TRBJ2-2; 15 positions agree with TRBD2. The ends lost 5 bases at V and 3 bases at J; junction bases unmatched: 19. Germline values: CDR1 WNHNN, CDR2 SYGVQD (reference sequence). This CDR3 region has 22 residues. The CDR3 sequence: CASSPNQGRRTSGGADTGELFF. Written as DNA, the CDR3 is TGCGCCAGCAGTCCTAACCAAGGACGTCGGACTAGCGGGGGGGCCGACACCGGGGAGCTGTTTTTT.

This chain joins TRBV5-1 and TRBJ2-2, with TRBD2 as a possible D gene (6 bases). Per the germline V gene, CDR1 is SGHRS and CDR2 is YFSETQ. V lost 4 bases, J lost 2 bases, and 9 bases lay in between. This CDR3 is 14 amino acids long. DNA for the CDR3: TGCGCCAGCAGCGACGGGGGAAACACCGGGGAGCTGTTTTTT. Translating it yields CASSDGGNTGELFF.